This T cell receptor beta chain came from a study of T cells in Graves' hyperthyroidism and ophthalmopathy. Study-level findings and limits: Separation of ophthalmopathy from stable hyperthyroidism was achieved by a 13 V-J model. Among clonotypes expanded in thyroid above 0.001, most were also found in blood.

The CDR3 runs 16 residues. V dropped 0 bases and J dropped 2; count of bases not matched to a gene: 5. The germline gives CDR1 MNHNS, CDR2 SASEGT. Concerning this clonotype: The target antigen is unknown.

Amplification targeted TCR beta CDR3 regions from RNA transcripts. Using the HTBI primer set, a first-round RT-PCR was run on the TCR CDR3. TCRdb analysed the multiplex PCR reads with MiXCR anew, one entry per CDR3 protein. The table shows under 400,000 distinct CDR3 sequences, with 15% to 20% occurring only once. What was sequenced was blood. This clonotype originated in a man aged 25 to 40 with Graves' hyperthyroidism. The gene calls are TRBV6-1 and TRBJ2-7; 9 bases are a match to TRBD1. Written as DNA, the CDR3 is TGTGCCAGCAGTGAAGCAGGGACAGGGACTGCCTACGAGCAGTACTTC. Translating it yields CASSEAGTGTAYEQYF.